This paragraph covers one T cell receptor beta chain sequence. These data originate in a study of shared T cell receptors in the human thymus. The germline CDR1 and CDR2 sequences are MDHEN and SYDVKM. V was pared by 3 bases and J by 4 bases, with 6 bases of the junction left unmatched. The CDR3 runs 15 residues. Assay: immunoSEQ multiplex PCR; the TCRdb copy retains only in-frame clones and omits some. This table holds over 450,000 clones, roughly 74% found once. These data also featured in a second study, about human thymus T cells. From that second work: Infants, healthy and Finnish, who were having corrective surgery for congenital heart defects served as donors. Thymic material originated from resections removed in the course of corrective heart surgery. Thymic and blood repertoires appeared to carry a bias in their V and J gene usage. Highly overlapping thymic repertoires among unrelated individuals were reported in related research.

The TCR originated in a boy in the first two years of life with a congenital heart defect. The sample taken for sequencing was thymocytes. The chain links TRBV28 to TRBJ2-1; 7 bases agree with TRBD1. CDR3 amino acids: CASSFARDRYNEQFF. In DNA, the CDR3 is TGTGCCAGCAGTTTCGCCCGGGACAGATACAATGAGCAGTTCTTC.